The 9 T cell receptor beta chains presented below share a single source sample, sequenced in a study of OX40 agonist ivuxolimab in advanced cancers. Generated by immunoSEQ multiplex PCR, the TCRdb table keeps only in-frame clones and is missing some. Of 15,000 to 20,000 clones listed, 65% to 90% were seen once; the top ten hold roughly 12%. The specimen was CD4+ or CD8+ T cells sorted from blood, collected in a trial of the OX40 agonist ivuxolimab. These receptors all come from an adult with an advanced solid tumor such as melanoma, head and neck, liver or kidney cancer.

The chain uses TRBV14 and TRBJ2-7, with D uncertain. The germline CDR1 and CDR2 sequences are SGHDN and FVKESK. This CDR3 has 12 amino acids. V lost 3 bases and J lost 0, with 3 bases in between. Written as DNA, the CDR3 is TGTGCCAGCAGCCAGGTCTCCTACGAGCAGTACTTC. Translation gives CASSQVSYEQYF.

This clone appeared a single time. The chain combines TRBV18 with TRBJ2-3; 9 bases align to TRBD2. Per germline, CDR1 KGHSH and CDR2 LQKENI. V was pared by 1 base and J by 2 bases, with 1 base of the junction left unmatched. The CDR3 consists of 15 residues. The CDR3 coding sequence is TGTGCCAGCTCACCACGACTAGCGGACACAGATACGCAGTATTTT. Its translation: CASSPRLADTDTQYF.

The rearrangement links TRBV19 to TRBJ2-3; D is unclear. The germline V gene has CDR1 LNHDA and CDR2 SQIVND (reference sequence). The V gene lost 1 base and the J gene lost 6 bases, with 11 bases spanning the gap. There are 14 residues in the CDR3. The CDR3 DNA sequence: TGTGCCAGTAGTATAGGTGGCTATGCGGATACGCAGTATTTT. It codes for CASSIGGYADTQYF.

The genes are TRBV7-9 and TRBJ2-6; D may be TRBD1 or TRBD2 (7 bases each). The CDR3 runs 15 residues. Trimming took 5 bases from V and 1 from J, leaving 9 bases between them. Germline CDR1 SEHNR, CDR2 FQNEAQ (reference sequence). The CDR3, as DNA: TGTGCCAGCAGCCAGGGGGGGTCTGGGGCCAACGTCCTGACTTTC. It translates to CASSQGGSGANVLTF.

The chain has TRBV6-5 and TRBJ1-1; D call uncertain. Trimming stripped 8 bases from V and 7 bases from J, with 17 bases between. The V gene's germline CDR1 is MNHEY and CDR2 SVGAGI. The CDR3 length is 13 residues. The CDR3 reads CASRGPGYGEAFF. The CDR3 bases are TGTGCCAGCCGTGGGCCTGGGTATGGTGAAGCTTTCTTT.

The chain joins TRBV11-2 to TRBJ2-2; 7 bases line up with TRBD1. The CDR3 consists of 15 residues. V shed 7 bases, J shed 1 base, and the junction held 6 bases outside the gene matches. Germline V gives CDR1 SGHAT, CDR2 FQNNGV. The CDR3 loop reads CASTRGLLNTGELFF. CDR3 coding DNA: TGTGCCAGCACGAGGGGGCTTTTGAACACCGGGGAGCTGTTTTTT.

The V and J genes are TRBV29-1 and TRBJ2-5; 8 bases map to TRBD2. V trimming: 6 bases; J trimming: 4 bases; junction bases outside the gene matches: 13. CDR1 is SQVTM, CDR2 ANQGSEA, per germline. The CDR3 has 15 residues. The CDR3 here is CSVGGRGGQGETQYF. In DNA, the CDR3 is TGCAGCGTGGGTGGCCGCGGGGGGCAGGGAGAGACCCAGTACTTC.

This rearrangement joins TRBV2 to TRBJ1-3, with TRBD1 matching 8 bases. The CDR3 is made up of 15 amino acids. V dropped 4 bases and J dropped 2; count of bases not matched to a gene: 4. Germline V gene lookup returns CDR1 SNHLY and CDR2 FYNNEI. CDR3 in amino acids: CASSGARGPGNTIYF. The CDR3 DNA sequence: TGTGCCAGCAGTGGGGCCAGGGGGCCTGGAAACACCATATATTTT.

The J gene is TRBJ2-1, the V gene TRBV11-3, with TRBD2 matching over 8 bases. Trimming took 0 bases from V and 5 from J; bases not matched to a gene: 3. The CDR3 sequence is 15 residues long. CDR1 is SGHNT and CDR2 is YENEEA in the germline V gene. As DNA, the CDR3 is TGTGCCAGCAGCTTAGATGGCGGGGGGAACAATGAGCAGTTCTTC. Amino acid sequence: CASSLDGGGNNEQFF. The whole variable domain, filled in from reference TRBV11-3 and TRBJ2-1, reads EAGVVQSPRYKIIEKKQPVAFWCNPISGHNTLYWYLQNLGQGPELLIRYENEEAVDDSQLPKDRFSAERLKGVDSTLKIQPAELGDSAVYLCASSLDGGGNNEQFFGPGTRLTVL.